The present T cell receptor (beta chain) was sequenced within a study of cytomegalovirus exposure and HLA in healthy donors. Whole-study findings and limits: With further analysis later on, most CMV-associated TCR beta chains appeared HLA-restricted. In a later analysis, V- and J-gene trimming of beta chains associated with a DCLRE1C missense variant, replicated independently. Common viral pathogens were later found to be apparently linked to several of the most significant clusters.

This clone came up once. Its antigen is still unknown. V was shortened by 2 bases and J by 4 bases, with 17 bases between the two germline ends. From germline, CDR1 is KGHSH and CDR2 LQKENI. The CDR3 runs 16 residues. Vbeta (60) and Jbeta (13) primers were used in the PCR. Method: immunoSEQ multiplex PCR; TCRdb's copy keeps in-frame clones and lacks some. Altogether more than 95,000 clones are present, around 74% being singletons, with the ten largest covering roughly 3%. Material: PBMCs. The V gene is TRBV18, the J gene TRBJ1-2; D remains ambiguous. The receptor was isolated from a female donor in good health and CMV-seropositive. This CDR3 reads CASSPSREGRVYGYTF. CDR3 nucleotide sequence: TGTGCCAGCTCACCATCGAGGGAGGGTCGGGTCTATGGCTACACCTTC.